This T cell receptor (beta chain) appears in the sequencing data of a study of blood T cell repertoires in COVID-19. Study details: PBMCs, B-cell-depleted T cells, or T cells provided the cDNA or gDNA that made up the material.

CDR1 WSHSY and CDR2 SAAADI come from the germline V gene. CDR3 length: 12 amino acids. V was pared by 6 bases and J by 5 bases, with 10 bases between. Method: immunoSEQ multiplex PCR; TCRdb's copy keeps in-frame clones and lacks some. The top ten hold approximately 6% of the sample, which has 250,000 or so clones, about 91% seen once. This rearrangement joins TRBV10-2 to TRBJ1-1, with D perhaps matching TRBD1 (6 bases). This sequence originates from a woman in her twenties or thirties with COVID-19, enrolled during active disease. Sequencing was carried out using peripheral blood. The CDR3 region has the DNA TGCGCCAGCAGGGAAACAGGGACTGAAGCTTTCTTT. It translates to CASRETGTEAFF.